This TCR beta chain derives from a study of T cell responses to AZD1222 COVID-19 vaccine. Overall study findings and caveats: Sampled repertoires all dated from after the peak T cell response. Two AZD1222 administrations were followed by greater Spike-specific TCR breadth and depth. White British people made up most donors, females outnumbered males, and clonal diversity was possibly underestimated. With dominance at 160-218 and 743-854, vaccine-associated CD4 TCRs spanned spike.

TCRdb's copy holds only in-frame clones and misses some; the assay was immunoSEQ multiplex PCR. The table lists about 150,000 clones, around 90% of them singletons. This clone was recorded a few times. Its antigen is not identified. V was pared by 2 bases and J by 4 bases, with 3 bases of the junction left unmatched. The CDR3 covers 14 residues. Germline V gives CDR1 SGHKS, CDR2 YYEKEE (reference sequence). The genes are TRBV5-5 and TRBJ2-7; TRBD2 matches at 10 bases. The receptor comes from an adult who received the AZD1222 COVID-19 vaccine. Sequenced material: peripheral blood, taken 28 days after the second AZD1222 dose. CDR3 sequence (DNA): TGTGCCAGCAGCTTAGCGGGAGGGCCTTACGAGCAGTACTTC. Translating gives CASSLAGGPYEQYF.